The source of this T cell receptor beta chain is a study of blood T cell repertoires in COVID-19. The wider study: Donors in the United States, Italy and Spain gave samples during acute or convalescent COVID-19.

Original processing notes: Amplified reference gene primers provided the basis for estimating nucleated cell counts. The assay was immunoSEQ multiplex PCR, and TCRdb's table has in-frame clones only and misses some. D and trimming come from the DNA, and the V and J calls and clone size come from that table. The repertoire holds under 150,000 clones, roughly 90% seen once, with around 2.3% in the top ten. The CDR3 is 14 residues long. The germline V and J ends were trimmed by 3 bases and 3 bases, with 12 bases remaining between them. Per the germline V gene, CDR1 is MGHRA and CDR2 is YSYEKL. Symptom resolution, clearance, or two negative PCRs marked donors in Cohort 3 as recovered.

The TCR sequence derives from a woman aged 45-59 years who had recovered from COVID-19. Sequencing was carried out using PBMCs or T cells enriched from blood (not recorded which). V and J are TRBV4-1 and TRBJ2-7, with D possibly TRBD1 on 7 matching bases. The CDR3 sequence is CASSQAGQHYEQYF. The CDR3 DNA reads as TGCGCCAGCAGCCAGGCGGGACAGCACTACGAGCAGTACTTC.